This record looks at one T cell receptor (beta chain) sequence and its context. The target antigen is unknown. The sample originates from a study of T cell responses to AZD1222 COVID-19 vaccine. General study findings and limits: An increase in Spike-specific TCR breadth and depth was observed after two AZD1222 doses. Females made up more of the donors, who were largely white British, and clonal diversity may have come out too low.

Using immunoSEQ multiplex PCR, the repertoire was profiled, and TCRdb retains in-frame clones only, with some absent. The sample has about 180,000 clones, 70% to 90% seen once. V lost 2 bases, J lost 0 bases, and 5 bases lay in between. Germline CDR1 and CDR2: SGHRS and YFSETQ. The CDR3 length is 13 residues. This sample comprised peripheral blood, obtained on day 0 of AZD1222 vaccination. V and J are TRBV5-1 and TRBJ1-1; D is unclear. The receptor was derived from an adult in good health. As DNA, the CDR3 is TGCGCCAGCAGCTTTCAGTTGAACACTGAAGCTTTCTTT. Translation: CASSFQLNTEAFF.